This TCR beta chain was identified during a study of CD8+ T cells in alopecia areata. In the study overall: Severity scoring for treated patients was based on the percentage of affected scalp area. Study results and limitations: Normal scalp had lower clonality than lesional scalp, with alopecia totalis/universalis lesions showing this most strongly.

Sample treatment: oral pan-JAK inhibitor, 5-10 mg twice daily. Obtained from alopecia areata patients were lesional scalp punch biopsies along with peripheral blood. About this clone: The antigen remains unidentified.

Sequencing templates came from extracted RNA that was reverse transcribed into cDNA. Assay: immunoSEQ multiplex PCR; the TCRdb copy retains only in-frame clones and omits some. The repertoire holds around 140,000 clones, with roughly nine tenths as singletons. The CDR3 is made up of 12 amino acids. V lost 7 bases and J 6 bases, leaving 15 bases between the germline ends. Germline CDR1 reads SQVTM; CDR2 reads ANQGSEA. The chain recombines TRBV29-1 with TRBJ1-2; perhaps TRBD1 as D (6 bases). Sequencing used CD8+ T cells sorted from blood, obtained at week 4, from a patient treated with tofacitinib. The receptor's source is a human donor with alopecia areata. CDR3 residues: CSAQGGRHGYTF. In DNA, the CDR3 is TGCAGCGCCCAAGGGGGGAGACATGGCTACACCTTC.